This record concerns one T cell receptor (beta chain) sequence. The data were produced by immunoSEQ multiplex PCR, yet TCRdb's version contains in-frame clones alone and is incomplete. The sample has approximately 130,000 clones; around 78% are singletons. The source of the sample is a study of blood T cell repertoires in COVID-19. Germline loops: CDR1 SGHDN, CDR2 FVKESK. This CDR3 has 12 residues. V was clipped by 4 bases and J by 7 bases, with 11 bases between them. V usage is TRBV14 and J usage is TRBJ2-7; TRBD1 might be the D (5 bases). The sequenced sample was peripheral blood. This TCR derives from a human donor in a cohort sampled during active COVID-19. The DNA of the CDR3 is TGTGCCAGCAGCCTCCCTCAGGGAGAGCAGTACTTC. It encodes CASSLPQGEQYF.